The sequence of this TCR beta chain was determined in a study of T cells in Graves' hyperthyroidism and ophthalmopathy. About the research overall: Sampling of peripheral blood happened at initial diagnosis, prior to any treatment.

The CDR3 extends over 15 amino acids. Looked up from germline, CDR1 is SGHRS and CDR2 is YFSETQ. The V gene end was trimmed by 4 bases and the J gene end by 6 bases; junction bases not matched to a gene: 12. Each person with ophthalmopathy scored at least 3 on the Clinical Activity Score, reached NOSPECS grade 4 or higher, and had been ill under 3 months. Around 10 ml fresh peripheral blood yielded the PBMCs. It was RNA transcripts that yielded the amplified TCR beta CDR3 regions. The HTBI set primed first-round TCR CDR3 RT-PCR. From the multiplex PCR reads, TCRdb called clonotypes with MiXCR, one entry per CDR3 protein. This sample carries 700,000 or so distinct CDR3 sequences, around 15% of them seen once, and the ten largest clones take under 15%. The sample holds many counts of this clonotype.

The receptor comes from a woman aged 50 to 65 with Graves' ophthalmopathy. The sequenced sample was blood. V and J are TRBV5-1 and TRBJ1-2; 7 positions agree with TRBD1. The CDR3 DNA sequence: TGCGCCAGCAGCCACCTGACACAGGGGAGCGATGGCTACACCTTC. It encodes CASSHLTQGSDGYTF.